The entry that follows covers one T cell receptor (beta chain) sequence. The clone's antigen remains unknown. Per-base qualities were not stored, and no clone one base away is much larger. The sample holds other DNA sequences that translate to the same CDR3. This sample is part of a study of shared clonotypes between healthy human individuals (TCRdb year 2020). For the wider study: Three men and a couple of women, aged 18 to 49 years, made up the cohort. Each donor's leukapheresis produced roughly between roughly 0.94 and 9.5 billion PBMCs. For each donor, CD4 naive and CD4 memory were each run on three plates, CD8 naive on two plates, and CD8 memory on one plate. To estimate repertoire size and how much clonotypes are shared between individuals, the study performed deep sequencing of blood TCR repertoires from roughly five healthy adults. To increase sequencing depth and limit assay-specific biases, different laboratories used diverse techniques to prepare libraries and sequence TCR repertoires. What the research found in general, with its limitations: Sampling was limited to blood, and TCR repertoires in tissue likely differ from TCR repertoires in blood. Pairwise subsampling led to the expectation that sequencing depth would affect the degree of clonotype sharing among donors. Sharing across a few donors was observed for approximately 5% of naive CD4, less than 4% of naive CD8, over 2% of memory CD4, and about 0.4% of memory CD8 clonotypes. The small number of donors limited the genetic and exposure-history diversity represented. Even with the large sequencing depth, rarefaction of the sorted-subset datasets indicated that sequencing was incomplete. Larger estimated clonotype richness was generally found for naive subsets than for memory subsets. Higher generation probabilities were observed for clonotypes shared by all four sorted-subset donors than for non-shared clonotypes.

Using the deep immunoSEQ assay, multiplex PCR amplified TCR CDR3 regions from genomic DNA. For each cell subset, the extracted genomic DNA was distributed evenly across all wells of several immunoSEQ 96-well plates, and each plate served as one replicate. Each replicate PCR for sorted subsets received about 210 ng genomic DNA, equal to tens of thousands of T cell genomes. Purified libraries were quantified with a Qubit 3.0 fluorometer, sized on a Bioanalyzer 2100, and re-quantified with the KAPA Library Quantification kit. A separate single-read 150-cycle Illumina NextSeq 550 flow cell was used to sequence each immunoSEQ 96-well plate. In the authors' own workflow: Because only junctional sequences without quality scores were contained in the immunoSEQ output, filtering matching that applied to full-length reads could not be performed. Sequences were annotated with PyIR, a Python wrapper for IgBLAST v1.9, and V/J genes and CDR3 were assigned using IMGT germline references. Reads were filtered out if the reads had weak V/J assignments (E-value above 1e-6), no CDR3, stop codons, out-of-frame junctions, or ambiguous translated residues. A V3J clonotype was defined by an identical inferred V gene, J gene, and CDR3 amino acid sequence. The percentage overlap between two repertoires was calculated by dividing the number of shared unique clonotypes by the size of the smaller repertoire. Three approaches were used to assess repertoire richness: RTK rarefaction, the Chao1 estimator, and Recon v2.1 estimates of unobserved clonotypes. Generation probabilities for all TCRbeta clonotypes obtained by the gDNA method from a few donors were computed using OLGA. Here the immuneACCESS table is served through TCRdb, limited to in-frame sequences with V and J called. Missing clones are a known gap in these copies; in checked studies unresolved V genes cover under half, and the rest lacks a known reason. V and J calls and clone size are as listed in that table; D and trimming were resolved from the DNA. This sample lists 2 million to 3 million clones; 93% were detected once. The ten biggest clones cover 0.36% of the sample.

Trimming at the junction amounts to 2 bases on V and 1 base on J, and the germline ends lie 9 bases apart. Counted from cysteine to phenylalanine, this CDR3 has 15 amino acids. Just the 45-base CDR3 DNA is kept, in frame starting at base 1. Looking up the germline V gene yields CDR1 MDHEN and CDR2 SYDVKM. Donors were healthy HIV-negative adults with no recently reported acute infections or vaccinations. Every donor was a Caucasian adult residing in Nashville, Tennessee, USA. CD4+ T cells were enriched by magnetic negative selection, after which naive cells were positively selected on CD45RA and the negative fraction was taken as the memory subset. Blood was collected by leukapheresis, and PBMCs were isolated by Ficoll-Histopaque density gradient centrifugation and then cryopreserved in liquid nitrogen vapor phase. Analytical flow cytometry was used to check the purity and quantity of every magnetically sorted T cell population. Genomic DNA was isolated from every sorted fraction and measured by UV absorbance on a Nanodrop 2000c.

The sample was naive CD4+ T cells from PBMCs. This specimen's cell subset or site label, per the study, means: CD45RA+ positively selected. The V gene is TRBV28 and the J gene is TRBJ1-3; the D gene lacks a confident call. The source is a man between 18 and 29 years old in good health. Some clones in this sample may be carry-over from other donors' samples. The CDR3 loop reads CASSLRQVSGNTIYF. The DNA sequence is as follows: TGTGCCAGCAGTTTAAGGCAGGTTTCTGGAAACACCATATATTTT.